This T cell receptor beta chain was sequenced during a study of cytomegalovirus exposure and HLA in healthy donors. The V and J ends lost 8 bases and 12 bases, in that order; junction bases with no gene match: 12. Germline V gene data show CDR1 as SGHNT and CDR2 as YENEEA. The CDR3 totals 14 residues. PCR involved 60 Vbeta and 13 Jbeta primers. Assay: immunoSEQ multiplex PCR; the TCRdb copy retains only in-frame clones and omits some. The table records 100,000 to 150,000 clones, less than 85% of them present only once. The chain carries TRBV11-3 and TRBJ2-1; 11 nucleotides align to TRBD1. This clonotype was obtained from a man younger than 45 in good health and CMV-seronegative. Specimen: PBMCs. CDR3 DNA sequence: TGTGCCAGCCGGCCCAGGACAGGGGGCTCGGGGCAGTTCTTC. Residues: CASRPRTGGSGQFF.